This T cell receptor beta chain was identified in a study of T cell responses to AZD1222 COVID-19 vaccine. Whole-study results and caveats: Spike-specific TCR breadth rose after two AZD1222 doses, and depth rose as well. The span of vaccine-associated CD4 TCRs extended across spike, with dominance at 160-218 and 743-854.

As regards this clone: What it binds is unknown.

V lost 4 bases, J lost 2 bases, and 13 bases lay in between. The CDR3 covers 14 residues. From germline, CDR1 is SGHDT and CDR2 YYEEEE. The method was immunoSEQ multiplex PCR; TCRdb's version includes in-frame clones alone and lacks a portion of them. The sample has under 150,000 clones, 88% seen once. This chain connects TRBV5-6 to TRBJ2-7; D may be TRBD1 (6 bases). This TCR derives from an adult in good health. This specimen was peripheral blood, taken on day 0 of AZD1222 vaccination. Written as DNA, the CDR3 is TGTGCCAGCAGCGCCTCCGGGACAACCTACGAGCAGTACTTC. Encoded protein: CASSASGTTYEQYF.